A single TCR beta chain is shown here with its context. Data came from immunoSEQ multiplex PCR; TCRdb stores just in-frame clones and leaves some out. The table has 30,000 to 40,000 clones, roughly 71% seen once. The record originates from a study of STAT5B mutations in CD4+ large granular lymphocyte leukemia. Trimming removed 2 bases at V and 0 bases at J, with 9 bases between. The CDR3 consists of 15 residues. Germline V gives CDR1 SGDLS, CDR2 YYNGEE. This TCR was recovered from a human donor in good health. The rearrangement joins TRBV9 to TRBJ2-1; D gene uncertain. Sequencing was done on a sample of CD4+ T cells from blood buffy coats. CDR3 DNA sequence: TGTGCCAGCAGCGTTAGCCCCAACTCCTACAATGAGCAGTTCTTC. Translated: CASSVSPNSYNEQFF.